These 20 T cell receptor beta chains originate from one sample sequenced in a study of blood T cell repertoires in COVID-19. Sequencing was performed with immunoSEQ multiplex PCR; in TCRdb, only in-frame clones are kept and a portion is missing. The sample lists 450,000 to 600,000 clones, 75% to 90% occurring once. The source material was PBMCs or T cells enriched from blood (not recorded which). These receptors all stem from a woman younger than 30 who had recovered from COVID-19.

The V call is TRBV5-1, the J call TRBJ2-7; possibly TRBD1 for D (6 bases). Germline V gene data show CDR1 as SGHRS and CDR2 as YFSETQ. V lost 4 bases and J 6 bases, leaving 14 bases between the germline ends. This CDR3 has 13 residues. Here the CDR3 DNA reads TGCGCCAGCAGCCCATGGACAGTGAGCGAGCAGTACTTC. Its translation: CASSPWTVSEQYF.

V is TRBV6-1 and J is TRBJ1-5; 9 bases are a match to TRBD1. The CDR3 consists of 15 residues. J was trimmed by 6 bases and V by 3 bases; bases with no gene match: 6. Germline V gives CDR1 MNHNS, CDR2 SASEGT. The CDR3 nucleotides read TGTGCCAGCAGTGACCCCGGACAGGGGAGTCAGCCCCAGCATTTT. This gives the protein CASSDPGQGSQPQHF.

Comments on this clone: The identical CDR3 is also encoded by other nucleotide sequences in the sample. The chain employs TRBV6-5 and TRBJ1-5, with 7 bases that match TRBD1. Trimming removed 6 bases from V and 6 bases from J; junction bases left unmatched: 5. The germline gives CDR1 MNHEY, CDR2 SVGAGI. The length of the CDR3 is 13 residues. CDR3 DNA: TGTGCCAGCAGCCGCACAGGGGTTCAGCCCCAGCATTTT. Its protein is CASSRTGVQPQHF.

The V call is TRBV30, the J call TRBJ1-1; weak D call: TRBD1 (5 bases). Germline V gene lookup returns CDR1 GTSNPN and CDR2 SVGIG (reference sequence). The CDR3 is 14 amino acids. Between the trimmed V and J ends, which lost 2 bases and 5 bases, there was a span of 15 bases. The CDR3 DNA reads TGTGCCTGGAGTAGGCGGGGGTCTGATACTGAAGCTTTCTTT. It encodes CAWSRRGSDTEAFF.

J is TRBJ1-5 and V is TRBV30, with TRBD1 as a possible D gene (6 bases). V lost 0 bases and J lost 1, with 16 bases in between. The CDR3 has 17 residues. CDR1 is GTSNPN, CDR2 SVGIG, per germline (reference sequence). The CDR3 region has the DNA TGTGCCTGGAGTGTACCCAGGGGCCATACCAGCAATCAGCCCCAGCATTTT. As protein: CAWSVPRGHTSNQPQHF.

The chain uses TRBV7-9 and TRBJ1-4; tentatively, D is TRBD1 (5 bases). This CDR3 is 13 amino acids long. V dropped 5 bases and J dropped 7 bases, with 11 bases sitting between them. The germline V gene has CDR1 SEHNR and CDR2 FQNEAQ (reference sequence). The CDR3: CASSRGNGEKLFF. CDR3 nucleotide sequence: TGTGCCAGCAGCCGGGGGAACGGTGAAAAACTGTTTTTT. The whole variable domain, remainder taken from reference TRBV7-9 and TRBJ1-4, is DTGVSQNPRHKITKRGQNVTFRCDPISEHNRLYWYRQTLGQGPEFLTYFQNEAQLEKSRLLSDRFSAERPKGSFSTLEIQRTEQGDSAMYLCASSRGNGEKLFFGSGTQLSVL.

The gene calls are TRBV7-9 and TRBJ1-1; maybe TRBD1 (6 bases). The CDR3 consists of 14 residues. Germline V gives CDR1 SEHNR, CDR2 FQNEAQ (reference sequence). Trimming shortened V by 1 base and J by 8 bases, and 14 bases separated the two germline ends. Here the CDR3 DNA reads TGTGCCAGCAGCTTAGGGACAGAGAGATGGGAAGCTTTCTTT. It codes for CASSLGTERWEAFF.

The sample holds one count of this clone. This sequence joins TRBV2 and TRBJ2-2; D ambiguous. CDR3 length: 16 amino acids. Between the trimmed V and J ends, which lost 3 bases and 0 bases, there was a span of 11 bases. Germline loops: CDR1 SNHLY, CDR2 FYNNEI. For the CDR3, the DNA is TGTGCCAGCAGTGATGAGGTATTAACGAACACCGGGGAGCTGTTTTTT. This gives the protein CASSDEVLTNTGELFF.

The rearrangement links TRBV10-3 to TRBJ1-1; D gene uncertain. Germline V gene sequence: CDR1 ENHRY, CDR2 SYGVKD. This CDR3 has 14 amino acids. Trimming stripped 4 bases from V and 0 bases from J, with 9 bases between. The CDR3 nucleotides read TGTGCCATCAGTGGTAGCCTAATGAACACTGAAGCTTTCTTT. This gives the protein CAISGSLMNTEAFF.

This clone was seen only once. The V and J genes are TRBV7-9 and TRBJ2-1; TRBD1 aligns across 8 bases. This CDR3 spans 15 amino acids. J was trimmed by 4 bases and V by 4 bases; bases with no gene match: 6. Germline values: CDR1 SEHNR, CDR2 FQNEAQ (reference sequence). The CDR3 region has the DNA TGTGCCAGCAGCTCCCCCCGACAGGGGTACAATGAGCAGTTCTTC. Translated: CASSSPRQGYNEQFF.

This rearrangement joins TRBV30 to TRBJ1-2; possibly TRBD1 for D (5 bases). V lost 2 bases and J lost 5, with 15 bases in between. The CDR3 contains 14 residues. The germline V gene has CDR1 GTSNPN and CDR2 SVGIG (reference sequence). CDR3 sequence reads: CAWSSGGANYGYTF. The DNA for the CDR3 is TGTGCCTGGAGTTCCGGAGGGGCAAATTATGGCTACACCTTC.

V is TRBV4-1 and J is TRBJ1-5; TRBD1 is a possible D gene (6 bases). The CDR3 contains 14 residues. CDR1 MGHRA and CDR2 YSYEKL come from the germline V gene. The germline V and J ends were trimmed by 6 bases and 7 bases, with 16 bases remaining between them. DNA for the CDR3: TGCGCCAGCAGACAGACAGGATCGGGGCAGCCCCAGCATTTT. This codes for CASRQTGSGQPQHF.

This clone was seen a few times. J is TRBJ1-5 and V is TRBV19; 8 bases are shared with TRBD1. After removal of 3 bases from V and 5 bases from J, the junction contained 6 bases not matched to a gene. In germline, CDR1 is LNHDA, CDR2 SQIVND (reference sequence). The CDR3 consists of 15 residues. CDR3 region: CASSMDREGDQPQHF. The CDR3 DNA sequence: TGTGCCAGTAGTATGGACAGGGAAGGGGATCAGCCCCAGCATTTT.

This clone has only one observation. A much larger clone lies a single base off, so this may be a read error. This chain joins TRBV28 and TRBJ2-5; tentative D call: TRBD2 (6 bases). This CDR3 spans 13 amino acids. Germline loops: CDR1 MDHEN, CDR2 SYDVKM. Between the trimmed V and J ends, which lost 7 bases and 3 bases, there was a span of 12 bases. CDR3 sequence (DNA): TGTGCCAGCACCCTTACGGGGGAAGAGACCCAGTACTTC. Its translation is CASTLTGEETQYF.

The gene calls are TRBV9 and TRBJ1-2, with D perhaps matching TRBD1 (6 bases). CDR1 SGDLS and CDR2 YYNGEE come from the germline V gene. Trimming took 2 bases from V and 4 from J, leaving 15 bases between them. This CDR3 spans 15 amino acids. The CDR3 protein is CASSVESAGAYGYTF. The CDR3 nucleotides read TGTGCCAGCAGCGTGGAGTCGGCAGGGGCCTATGGCTACACCTTC.

The V and J genes are TRBV7-8 and TRBJ2-2; TRBD1 aligns across 8 bases. The junction had 11 bases not matched to a gene; V was cut back by 5 bases and J by 3 bases. Germline V lookup: CDR1 SGHVS, CDR2 FQNEAQ. The CDR3 has 17 residues. The CDR3 DNA reads TGTGCCAGCAGCCCGGACAGGGCCCGTATATACACCGGGGAGCTGTTTTTT. It is translated as CASSPDRARIYTGELFF.

This chain links TRBV29-1 with TRBJ2-5, with D uncertain. This CDR3 spans 12 amino acids. Germline values: CDR1 SQVTM, CDR2 ANQGSEA. V lost 3 bases, J lost 3 bases, and 8 bases lay in between. The CDR3: CSVDLREETQYF. In DNA, the CDR3 is TGCAGCGTTGATCTCCGGGAAGAGACCCAGTACTTC.

This clone showed up just once. The gene calls are TRBV6-6 and TRBJ1-5; possibly TRBD1 for D (5 bases). CDR3 size: 12 residues. Germline lookup yields CDR1 MNHNY and CDR2 SVGAGI (reference sequence). V was cut by 11 bases and J by 5 bases, with 13 bases left in between. CDR3 in DNA: TGTGCCGCGGGGACCGAATATCAGCCCCAGCATTTT. Its protein product is CAAGTEYQPQHF.

The rearrangement joins TRBV6-5 to TRBJ2-3; tentative D call: TRBD2 (7 bases). Trimming took 2 bases from V and 6 from J, leaving 12 bases between them. Germline lookup yields CDR1 MNHEY and CDR2 SVGAGI. The CDR3 runs 14 residues. The CDR3 protein is CASSYGGAEDTQYF. In nucleotides, the CDR3 is TGTGCCAGCAGTTACGGGGGGGCCGAGGATACGCAGTATTTT.

The CDR3 region is CASSGGTSIEIYEQYF. The CDR3 region has the DNA TGCGCCAGCAGTGGCGGGACTTCAATAGAAATCTACGAGCAGTACTTC. The rearrangement links TRBV5-1 to TRBJ2-7; a possible D gene is TRBD2 (6 bases). CDR1 and CDR2 (germline): SGHRS, YFSETQ. The CDR3 is 16 amino acids. V was cut by 5 bases and J by 3 bases, with 21 bases left in between.